The 14 T cell receptor beta chains given below trace back to one sample, sequenced in a study of T-cell memory formation after mild COVID-19. Each CDR3 protein is one row after TCRdb ran MiXCR on the 5' RACE reads. Seen here are roughly 100,000 distinct CDR3 sequences, roughly an eighth observed once, and the top ten hold roughly 27%. Sample: PBMCs or a T cell subset sorted from them (not recorded which). Receptor source: an adult woman who had mild COVID-19 (a few samples of this study predate the infection). Cell type and time point are not known.

This clonotype was seen only a few times. V is TRBV12-3 or TRBV12-4 and J is TRBJ1-1; D is unclear. The CDR3 contains 16 residues. Trimming shortened V by 5 bases and J by 1 base, and 17 bases separated the two germline ends. The CDR3 protein is CASSPDGYLGNTEAFF. In DNA, the CDR3 is TGTGCCAGCAGTCCCGATGGTTACCTCGGGAACACTGAAGCTTTCTTT.

This clonotype was detected only a few times. The chain joins TRBV12-3 or TRBV12-4 to TRBJ2-4; the D is unclear. The CDR3 contains 12 residues. Trimming cost V 6 bases and J 9 bases, with 12 bases left between them. The CDR3 bases are TGTGCCAGCAGACTTAGTGCCAGCATTCAGTACTTC. Its protein is CASRLSASIQYF.

This chain links TRBV4-1 with TRBJ2-2, with TRBD2 matching over 14 bases. Unmatched junction bases numbered 4, after V lost 0 bases and J lost 1 base. This CDR3 spans 19 amino acids. Germline lookup yields CDR1 MGHRA and CDR2 YSYEKL. The CDR3: CASSQDRTSGGRNTGELFF. CDR3 nucleotides: TGCGCCAGCAGCCAAGATAGGACTAGCGGGGGGAGGAACACCGGGGAGCTGTTTTTT.

The rearrangement links TRBV3-1 to TRBJ2-1; possibly TRBD2 for D (7 bases). Per germline, CDR1 LGHDT and CDR2 YNNKEL (reference sequence). The CDR3 is 17 amino acids. V was cut by 0 bases and J by 2 bases, with 14 bases left in between. The CDR3: CASSQDLRGATYNEQFF. The DNA of the CDR3 is TGTGCCAGCAGCCAAGATCTCCGGGGGGCCACCTACAATGAGCAGTTCTTC.

V and J are TRBV5-1 and TRBJ1-1; D not resolved. Trimming left V 4 bases short and J 1 base short, with 11 bases between. The CDR3 totals 14 residues. CDR1 SGHRS and CDR2 YFSETQ come from the germline V gene. The CDR3 DNA reads TGCGCCAGCAGCCGGGCCGGAGGGAACACTGAAGCTTTCTTT. This sequence encodes CASSRAGGNTEAFF.

With regard to this clonotype: One junction end disagrees with the germline gene, perhaps due to a read error. The V gene is TRBV29-1, the J gene TRBJ2-2; TRBD1 matches 9 bases. The CDR3 totals 14 residues. Germline assignment: CDR1 SQVTM and CDR2 ANQGSEA. CDR3 nucleotides: TGCAGCGCCACAGGGGGCTCGAACACCGGGGAGCTGGTTTTT. This encodes CSATGGSNTGELVF.

The chain has TRBV4-3 and TRBJ2-1; no reliable D call. The CDR3 is 17 residues long. CDR1 is LGHNA, CDR2 YSLEER, per germline. Trimming removed 4 bases from V and 0 bases from J, with 16 bases in between. The CDR3 sequence: CASSPRSSPSSYNEQFF. DNA of the CDR3: TGCGCCAGCAGCCCCCGATCCTCCCCGAGCTCCTACAATGAGCAGTTCTTC.

The V call is TRBV6-2 or TRBV6-3, the J call TRBJ1-1; D is ambiguous. The CDR3 length is 15 residues. Germline CDR1 is MNHEY and CDR2 is SVGEGT. Deletions cut 0 bases from V and 3 bases from J, with 11 bases between. CDR3 sequence (DNA): TGTGCCAGCAGTTACTCTAGTTACATCTACACTGAAGCTTTCTTT. Amino acid sequence: CASSYSSYIYTEAFF.

This clonotype was seen many times. V gene TRBV24-1 combines with J gene TRBJ2-2; 7 nucleotides align to TRBD1. This CDR3 has 15 amino acids. CDR1 and CDR2 from the germline V gene are KGHDR and SFDVKD. With 0 bases clipped from V and 3 bases from J, the junction kept 0 bases outside the gene matches. The CDR3 DNA follows: TGTGCCACCAGTGATTTGGACAGGGACACCGGGGAGCTGTTTTTT. Encoded protein: CATSDLDRDTGELFF.

V gene TRBV12-3 or TRBV12-4 combines with J gene TRBJ2-1; TRBD2 matches 13 bases. The trim removed 6 bases at V and 5 bases at J, leaving 16 bases unmatched. There are 19 residues in the CDR3. The CDR3 is CASRTGLAGSAGPDNEQFF. CDR3 sequence (DNA): TGTGCCAGCAGAACGGGACTAGCGGGATCGGCAGGGCCGGACAATGAGCAGTTCTTC.

This clonotype was seen a few times. The chain employs TRBV19 and TRBJ2-7; D is unresolved. Germline-derived CDR1 and CDR2 are LNHDA and SQIVND (reference sequence). V lost 5 bases and J 0 bases, leaving 11 bases between the germline ends. The CDR3 sequence is 14 residues long. The CDR3 loop reads CASSWGFSSYEQYF. In nucleotides, the CDR3 is TGTGCCAGTAGTTGGGGATTTAGCTCCTACGAGCAGTACTTC. Based on the CDR3 plus reference TRBV19 and TRBJ2-7, the full variable domain is DGGITQSPKYLFRKEGQNVTLSCEQNLNHDAMYWYRQDPGQGLRLIYYSQIVNDFQKGDIAEGYSVSREKKESFPLTVTSAQKNPTAFYLCASSWGFSSYEQYFGPGTRLTVT.

This clonotype was observed a handful of times. The chain is built from TRBV29-1 and TRBJ2-7; possible D gene TRBD2, 5 bases. This CDR3 has 12 residues. The germline CDR1 and CDR2 sequences are SQVTM and ANQGSEA. Deletions cut 4 bases from V and 2 bases from J, with 9 bases between. The CDR3 sequence is CSVATGTYEQYF. The CDR3 DNA is TGCAGCGTTGCCACCGGGACCTACGAGCAGTACTTC.

This clonotype has more than one count but fewer than ten. This chain links TRBV10-3 with TRBJ2-1; D unclear. Germline CDR1 and CDR2: ENHRY and SYGVKD. V was clipped by 6 bases and J by 5 bases, with 11 bases between them. This CDR3 comprises 13 residues. The CDR3 nucleotides read TGTGCCATCAGGCCCCTGAAGGACAATGAGCAGTTCTTC. It yields the protein CAIRPLKDNEQFF.

This clonotype was counted only a few times. The chain joins TRBV27 to TRBJ2-7; a weak D match, TRBD1 (6 bases). Germline V lookup: CDR1 MNHEY, CDR2 SMNVEV (reference sequence). V lost 6 bases, J lost 2 bases, and 20 bases lay in between. The CDR3 is 16 amino acids. CDR3 nucleotides: TGTGCCAGCAGCTCCTTCCCCCGGGACACTACCTACGAGCAGTACTTC. It codes for CASSSFPRDTTYEQYF.